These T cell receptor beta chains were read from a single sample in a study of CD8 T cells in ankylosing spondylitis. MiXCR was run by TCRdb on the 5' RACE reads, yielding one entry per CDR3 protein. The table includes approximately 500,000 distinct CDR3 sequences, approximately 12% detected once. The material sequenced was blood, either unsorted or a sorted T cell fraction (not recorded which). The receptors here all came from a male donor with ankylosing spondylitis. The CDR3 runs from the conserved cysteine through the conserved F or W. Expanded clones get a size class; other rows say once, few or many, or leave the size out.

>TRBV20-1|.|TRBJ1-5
CSAAGNSNQPQHF
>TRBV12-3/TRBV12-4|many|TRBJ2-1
CASRSPSGRNNEQFF
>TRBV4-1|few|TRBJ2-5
CASSQDESQETQYF
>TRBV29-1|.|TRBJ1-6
CSVGTAYNSPLHF
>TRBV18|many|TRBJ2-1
CASSQGTGGYNEQFF
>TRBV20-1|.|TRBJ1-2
CSARDQIWAESNYGYTF
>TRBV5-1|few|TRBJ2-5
CASSEVSGFSETQYF
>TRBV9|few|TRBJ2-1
CASSVAGTSGSEQFF
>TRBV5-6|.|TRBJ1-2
CASSLSNRGYGYTF
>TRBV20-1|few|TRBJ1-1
CSARAAYGSTEAFF
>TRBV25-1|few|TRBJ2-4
CASSDPSGRAKNIQYF
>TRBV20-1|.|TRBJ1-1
CSARDTGRNTEAFF
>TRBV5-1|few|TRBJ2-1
CASSLVRADNEQFF
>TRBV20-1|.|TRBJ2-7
CSAAGGAGYEQYF
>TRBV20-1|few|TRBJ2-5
CSAMPRARKETQYF
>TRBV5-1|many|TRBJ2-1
CASSLQGRGDNEQFF
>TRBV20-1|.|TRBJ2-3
CSARDLRPFTDTQYF
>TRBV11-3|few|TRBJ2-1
CASSSALWGESEQFF
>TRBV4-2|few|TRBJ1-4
CASSQDAGYEKLFF
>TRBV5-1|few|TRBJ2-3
CASSPGTLDTDTQYF
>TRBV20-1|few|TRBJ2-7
CSAGTSTYEQYF
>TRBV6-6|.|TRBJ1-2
CASSPALYGYTF
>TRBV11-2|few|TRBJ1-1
CASSPGSGLAFF
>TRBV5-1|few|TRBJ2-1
CASSKVLNEQFF
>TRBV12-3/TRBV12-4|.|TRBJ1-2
CASSEGVSTYGYTF
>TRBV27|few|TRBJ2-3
CASSRTGPTGTDTQYF
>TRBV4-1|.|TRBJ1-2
CASSQVASGYRYGYTF
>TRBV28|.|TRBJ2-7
CASSLGYSSSYEQYF
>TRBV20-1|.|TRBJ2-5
CSSSSRQETQYF
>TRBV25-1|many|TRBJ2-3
CASSLDRSTDTQYF
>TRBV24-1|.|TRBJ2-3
CATSQDLGQGGPDTQYF
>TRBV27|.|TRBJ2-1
CASSFVIAGLDNEQFF
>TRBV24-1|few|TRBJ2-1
CATSDFPHSYNEQFF
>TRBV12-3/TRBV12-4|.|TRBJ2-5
CASSFGTGEGTQYF
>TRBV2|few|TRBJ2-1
CASSRYKGQGEFF
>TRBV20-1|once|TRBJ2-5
CSAIPGLAEETQYF
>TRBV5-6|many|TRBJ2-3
CASSLATGRRTDTQYF
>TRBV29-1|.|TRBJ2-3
CSVVWDTDTQYF